The present TCR beta chain was sequenced within a study of T cells after yellow fever vaccination. Across the study: CD3, CD45RA, CCR7 and CD95 defined the sorted EM, EMRA, CM and Tscm memory subsets.

TCRdb itself ran the 5' RACE reads through MiXCR, one entry per CDR3 protein. The sample shows approximately 24,000 distinct CDR3 sequences, 4.5% to 5.5% of them seen only once. This clonotype was seen repeatedly, ten times or more. Overall study results and limits: Most primary-vaccination clones recurred post-booster (about 96% CD4, around 88% CD8). CD4 and CD8 compartments shared a small share of clonotypes. Almost every vaccine-responding clonotype was undetectable in sorted memory subsets on day 0.

This specimen was PBMCs, either bulk or a sorted T-cell subset (CD4+, CD8+, memory, or dextramer-sorted; not recorded which), taken 15 days after the yellow fever booster vaccination. The receptor comes from a young man who received the YFV17D yellow fever vaccine.

Here the CDR3 reads CSALDRERLYEQYF. For the CDR3, the DNA is TGCAGTGCCTTGGACAGGGAAAGACTCTACGAGCAGTACTTC. This chain uses TRBV20-1 with TRBJ2-7, with 8 bases fitting TRBD1. CDR3 length equals 14 residues. V shed 6 bases, J shed 3 bases, and the junction held 10 bases outside the gene matches. Germline V lookup: CDR1 DFQATT, CDR2 SNEGSKA (reference sequence).